Listed below are T cell receptor beta chains from one sample, sequenced in a study of T cells in Graves' hyperthyroidism and ophthalmopathy. TCRdb re-analysed the multiplex PCR reads in MiXCR, keeping a single row per CDR3 protein. This sample has some 740,000 distinct CDR3 sequences, with approximately 15% found just once. The material sequenced was blood. The receptors stem from a woman younger than 35 with Graves' hyperthyroidism. The CDR3 runs from the conserved cysteine through the conserved F or W. The D gene is left open where the match is weak. Size is omitted from some rows. Given values are once, few, many or a class for expanded clones.

clone size	V gene	J gene	D gene	CDR3 protein	CDR3 DNA
few	TRBV19	TRBJ2-7	.	CASSSTDFRGEQYF	TGTGCCAGTAGTTCGACGGACTTTAGGGGTGAGCAGTACTTC
few	TRBV20-1	TRBJ1-6	.	CSARVRAELYNSPLHF	TGCAGTGCTAGAGTTAGGGCAGAGTTATACAATTCACCCCTCCACTTT
.	TRBV20-1	TRBJ1-5	.	CSARERGDRFYSNQPQHF	TGCAGTGCTAGAGAGCGTGGAGACAGATTTTATAGCAATCAGCCCCAGCATTTT
many	TRBV3-1	TRBJ2-7	.	CASSQGERTEQYF	TGTGCCAGCAGCCAAGGTGAGCGCACCGAGCAGTACTTC
once	TRBV6-2/TRBV6-3	TRBJ2-1	.	CASSYPFLSFNGQFF	TGTGCCAGCAGTTACCCGTTTTTATCCTTCAATGGGCAGTTCTTC
many	TRBV18	TRBJ2-7	.	CASSPVPGTYEQYF	TGTGCCAGCTCACCCGTCCCGGGGACCTACGAGCAGTACTTC
.	TRBV7-9	TRBJ2-5	.	CASSLLEAETNQETQYF	TGTGCCAGCAGCTTACTAGAGGCGGAGACAAACCAAGAGACCCAGTACTTC
many	TRBV27	TRBJ2-5	TRBD2	CASTALVGGETQYF	TGTGCCAGCACCGCACTAGTGGGAGGGGAGACCCAGTACTTC
.	TRBV7-9	TRBJ1-5	TRBD1	CASSQEQGMGNQPQHF	TGTGCCAGCAGCCAAGAACAGGGGATGGGCAATCAGCCCCAGCATTTT
.	TRBV30	TRBJ1-1	.	CAWGPRGGNTEAFF	TGTGCCTGGGGACCGCGAGGAGGGAACACTGAAGCTTTCTTT
few	TRBV7-9	TRBJ2-1	TRBD2	CASSGYSGRETSNEQFF	TGTGCCAGCAGCGGCTACAGCGGGAGGGAAACAAGCAATGAGCAGTTCTTC
many	TRBV27	TRBJ2-1	.	CASSPDGLGGEEQFF	TGTGCCAGCTCCCCAGACGGACTAGGGGGGGAGGAGCAGTTCTTC
many	TRBV4-1	TRBJ2-3	.	CASSQVMNTDTQYF	TGCGCCAGCAGCCAAGTAATGAACACAGATACGCAGTATTTT
many	TRBV18	TRBJ1-1	.	CASSPARGRVDTEAFF	TGTGCCAGCTCACCAGCCCGGGGCCGGGTTGACACTGAAGCTTTCTTT
few	TRBV6-1	TRBJ2-7	.	CASSPQKQYF	TGTGCCAGCAGCCCCCAGAAGCAGTACTTC
many	TRBV18	TRBJ2-1	.	CASSPPSVILSNEQFF	TGTGCCAGCTCACCACCCTCTGTGATCCTTTCCAATGAGCAGTTCTTC
few	TRBV2	TRBJ1-6	.	CASSASRPGPFHF	TGTGCCAGCAGCGCGTCCAGACCCGGGCCCTTCCACTTT
many	TRBV5-5	TRBJ1-2	TRBD1	CASSATGDDYGYTF	TGTGCCAGCAGCGCCACAGGGGATGACTATGGCTACACCTTC
many	TRBV2	TRBJ1-5	.	CASSNGRDQPQHF	TGTGCCAGCAGTAACGGACGGGATCAGCCCCAGCATTTT
few	TRBV27	TRBJ1-2	TRBD1	CASSSDRGNYGYTF	TGTGCCAGCAGTTCAGACAGGGGTAACTATGGCTACACCTTC